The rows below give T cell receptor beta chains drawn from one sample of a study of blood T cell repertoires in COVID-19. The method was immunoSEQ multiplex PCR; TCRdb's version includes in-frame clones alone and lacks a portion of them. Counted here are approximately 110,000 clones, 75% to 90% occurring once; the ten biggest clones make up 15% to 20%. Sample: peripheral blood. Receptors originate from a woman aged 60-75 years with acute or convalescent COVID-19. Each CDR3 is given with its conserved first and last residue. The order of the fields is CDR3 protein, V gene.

CDR3: CASSQNRGRGTQYF
V: TRBV3-1/TRBV3-2

CDR3: CASSLAGRGYNQPQHF
V: TRBV7-9

CDR3: CAWSVQGEQYF
V: TRBV30

CDR3: CAWNRDKSYEQYF
V: TRBV30

CDR3: CASSPHRGVNTEAFF
V: TRBV14

CDR3: CASSLVAYYGYTF
V: TRBV7-9

CDR3: CASSVMGGTYNEQFF
V: TRBV9

CDR3: CASSETGGSTDTQYF
V: TRBV3-1/TRBV3-2

CDR3: CSAELVNSIEAFF
V: TRBV29-1

CDR3: CASSQGVTGAAEQYF
V: TRBV3-1/TRBV3-2

CDR3: CASRNRGREDGYTF
V: TRBV19

CDR3: CASSLSRAGPESDTQYF
V: TRBV7-2

CDR3: CASSFGSKREKLFF
V: TRBV28

CDR3: CSVRDGATNEKLFF
V: TRBV29-1

CDR3: CASSKDGRAEAFF
V: TRBV9

CDR3: CASSLPTGASPLHF
V: TRBV2

CDR3: CASSLGVGLGEKLFF
V: TRBV7-7

CDR3: CASSVPGYEQYF
V: TRBV28

CDR3: CASSQPGQVTEAFF
V: TRBV18

CDR3: CASSRGLAGTSYEQYF
V: TRBV6-2/TRBV6-3

CDR3: CASSPPNSITDTQYF
V: TRBV18

CDR3: CASREWRVFDSPLHF
V: TRBV7-2

CDR3: CASSQARRGSGNTIYF
V: TRBV4-3

CDR3: CASSVEGRNNQPQHF
V: TRBV9

CDR3: CASSLSGWEADTQYF
V: TRBV7-3

CDR3: CASSPPGGGGGDGYTF
V: TRBV18

CDR3: CASSVGLASWTPSYNEQFF
V: TRBV19

CDR3: CASHRTGLGSPLHF
V: TRBV27

CDR3: CASGDRGYGYTF
V: TRBV2

CDR3: CASSLVSSSYNEQFF
V: TRBV7-9

CDR3: CATSRTLRDISDQPQHF
V: TRBV15

CDR3: CASTLSWESPLHF
V: TRBV6-5

CDR3: CASRPNSGNTIYF
V: TRBV5-6

CDR3: CATRGSGELFF
V: TRBV10-3

CDR3: CAAGGGYNEQFF
V: TRBV3-1/TRBV3-2

CDR3: CASSQGQVAGGYTF
V: TRBV28

CDR3: CASSPLILAGVGETQYF
V: TRBV9

CDR3: CSANRGDEQYF
V: TRBV20-1

CDR3: CASSSINYGYTF
V: TRBV28

CDR3: CATSPRGPGTSYF
V: TRBV15

CDR3: CASGRGDRMNTEAFF
V: TRBV7-8

CDR3: CATGGLAGVSYNEQFF
V: TRBV24-1

CDR3: CASSLPRQTNEQFF
V: TRBV5-1

CDR3: CASKQGNDYGYTF
V: TRBV12-3/TRBV12-4

CDR3: CAWSRGPYEQYF
V: TRBV30

CDR3: CASQLASSEQYF
V: TRBV2